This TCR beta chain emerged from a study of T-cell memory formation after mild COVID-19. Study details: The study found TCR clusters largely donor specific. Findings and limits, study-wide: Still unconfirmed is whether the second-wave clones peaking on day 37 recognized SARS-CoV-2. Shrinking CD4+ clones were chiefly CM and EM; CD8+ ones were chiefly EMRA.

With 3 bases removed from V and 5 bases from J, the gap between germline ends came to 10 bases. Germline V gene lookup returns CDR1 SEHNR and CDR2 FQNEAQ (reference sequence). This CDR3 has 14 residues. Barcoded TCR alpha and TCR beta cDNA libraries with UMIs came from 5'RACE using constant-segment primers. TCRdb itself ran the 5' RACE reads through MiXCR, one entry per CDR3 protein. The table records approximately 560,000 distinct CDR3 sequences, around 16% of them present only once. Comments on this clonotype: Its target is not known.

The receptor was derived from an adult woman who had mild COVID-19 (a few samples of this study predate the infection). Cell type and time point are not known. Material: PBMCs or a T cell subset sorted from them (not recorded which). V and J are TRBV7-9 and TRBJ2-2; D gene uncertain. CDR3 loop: CASSFGWGTGELFF. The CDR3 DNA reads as TGTGCCAGCAGCTTCGGGTGGGGAACCGGGGAGCTGTTTTTT.